Listed below are T cell receptor beta chains from one sample, sequenced in a study of identical twins. Via MiXCR, TCRdb re-called the 5' RACE reads, giving one row per CDR3 protein. The sample has a few hundred thousand distinct CDR3 sequences; under 9.5% are singletons. Separately, the same data were catalogued under a study of yellow fever vaccine responses in identical twins.

Sequenced sample: memory (CD45RO+) T cells sorted from blood. The source of these receptors is a woman between 18 and 29 years old in good health. CDR3s include the opening cysteine and the closing phenylalanine or tryptophan. A D gene is named only where the DNA matches it firmly. A clone size is listed for some rows: how often the clone was seen (once, few, many), or a class if it is expanded.

D	V	J	size	CDR3	DNA
-	TRBV7-8	TRBJ1-1	many	CASSLESVGGWTEAFF	TGTGCCAGCAGCTTAGAGAGTGTTGGGGGGTGGACTGAAGCTTTCTTT
TRBD1	TRBV29-1	TRBJ1-1	many	CSVTGTGLLNTEAFF	TGCAGCGTCACCGGGACAGGGCTTCTGAACACTGAAGCTTTCTTT
TRBD1	TRBV29-1	TRBJ1-2	many	CSAPKQGNHGYTF	TGCAGCGCCCCAAAACAGGGGAACCATGGCTACACCTTC
-	TRBV6-1	TRBJ1-3	-	CASSDTGRNSGNTIYF	TGTGCCAGCAGTGACACGGGTCGGAACTCTGGAAACACCATATATTTT
-	TRBV10-3	TRBJ2-1	many	CAIRGVSSSYNEQFF	TGTGCCATCAGAGGGGTATCGAGCTCCTACAATGAGCAGTTCTTC
-	TRBV28	TRBJ1-5	-	CASSKLHRADSNQPQHF	TGTGCCAGCAGTAAACTACACAGGGCCGATAGCAATCAGCCCCAGCATTTT
-	TRBV12-3/TRBV12-4	TRBJ1-1	-	CASSLLKNTEAFF	TGTGCCAGCAGTTTACTCAAAAACACTGAAGCTTTCTTT
-	TRBV10-2	TRBJ1-1	few	CASKTGNTEAFF	TGCGCCAGCAAGACAGGGAACACTGAAGCTTTCTTT
-	TRBV28	TRBJ2-6	-	CAIQTESSGANVLTF	TGTGCCATCCAGACGGAGAGCTCTGGGGCCAACGTCCTGACTTTC
TRBD1	TRBV24-1	TRBJ1-1	many	CATSGGDRTNTEAFF	TGTGCCACCAGTGGGGGGGACAGGACGAACACTGAAGCTTTCTTT
-	TRBV20-1	TRBJ2-1	many	CSASQGTGSYNEQFF	TGCAGTGCGAGCCAGGGAACCGGTTCCTACAATGAGCAGTTCTTC
-	TRBV29-1	TRBJ1-4	-	CGGLGQLNEKLFF	TGCGGGGGACTCGGGCAGCTAAATGAAAAACTGTTTTTT
-	TRBV12-3/TRBV12-4	TRBJ2-4	-	CASSELEPAKNIQYF	TGTGCCAGCAGCGAACTCGAGCCCGCCAAAAACATTCAGTACTTC
-	TRBV29-1	TRBJ1-1	few	CSVVQGIPEAFF	TGCAGCGTTGTTCAAGGAATCCCTGAAGCTTTCTTT
TRBD1	TRBV20-1	TRBJ1-5	few	CSAGQGSGSNQPQHF	TGCAGTGCTGGACAGGGATCGGGAAGCAATCAGCCCCAGCATTTT
-	TRBV6-1	TRBJ1-5	-	CASSRSGLSNQPQHF	TGTGCCAGCAGCCGCTCGGGGCTGAGCAATCAGCCCCAGCATTTT
TRBD2	TRBV20-1	TRBJ2-1	many	CSAREGGVNEQFF	TGCAGTGCTAGAGAGGGAGGGGTCAATGAGCAGTTCTTC
-	TRBV6-4	TRBJ2-6	-	CASSDPGAGANVLTF	TGTGCCAGCAGTGACCCAGGGGCTGGGGCCAACGTCCTGACTTTC
TRBD2	TRBV12-3/TRBV12-4	TRBJ2-1	many	CASSFRLAGDNEQFF	TGTGCCAGCAGTTTTAGACTAGCGGGAGATAATGAGCAGTTCTTC
-	TRBV9	TRBJ2-5	few	CASSAGNGQETQYF	TGTGCCAGCAGCGCCGGCAACGGGCAAGAGACCCAGTACTTC
TRBD1	TRBV6-1	TRBJ1-4	few	CASSELQGRGEKLFF	TGTGCCAGCAGTGAGCTACAGGGGCGAGGTGAAAAACTGTTTTTT
-	TRBV5-5	TRBJ2-3	-	CASSLAFEWGGSTDTQYF	TGTGCCAGCAGCTTGGCCTTTGAATGGGGCGGAAGCACAGATACGCAGTATTTT
-	TRBV3-1	TRBJ2-4	many	CASIQKRGIRQPKNIQYF	TGTGCCAGCATCCAAAAAAGGGGCATTCGGCAACCCAAAAACATTCAGTACTTC
-	TRBV19	TRBJ2-1	-	CASSKSGFYNEQFF	TGTGCCAGTAGTAAGTCAGGTTTCTACAATGAGCAGTTCTTC
TRBD2	TRBV4-1	TRBJ2-1	many	CASSFSGRGSYNEQFF	TGCGCCAGCAGCTTTAGCGGGAGGGGGTCCTACAATGAGCAGTTCTTC
-	TRBV28	TRBJ1-5	-	CASSLLRNQPQHF	TGTGCCAGCAGTTTGCTTCGTAATCAGCCCCAGCATTTT
TRBD1	TRBV6-1	TRBJ1-2	few	CASSEWDRGINYGYTF	TGTGCCAGCAGTGAATGGGACAGGGGGATAAACTATGGCTACACCTTC
-	TRBV24-1	TRBJ2-3	-	CATSEDVSHDTQYF	TGTGCCACCAGTGAGGACGTCAGTCATGATACGCAGTATTTT
-	TRBV29-1	TRBJ2-2	many	CSVAKGTGELFF	TGCAGCGTTGCCAAGGGGACCGGGGAGCTGTTTTTT
-	TRBV5-1	TRBJ2-1	few	CASSSRTAGRTYNEQFF	TGCGCCAGCAGCTCCCGCACGGCGGGTCGAACCTACAATGAGCAGTTCTTC
TRBD2	TRBV4-1	TRBJ2-7	few	CASSQSLGGSSYEQYF	TGCGCCAGCAGCCAAAGCCTCGGCGGGAGCTCCTACGAGCAGTACTTC
TRBD2	TRBV20-1	TRBJ2-7	-	CSAKRTSGTYEQYF	TGCAGTGCCAAACGGACTAGCGGAACCTACGAGCAGTACTTC
-	TRBV5-5	TRBJ2-3	-	CASSPGTANTQYF	TGTGCCAGCAGCCCCGGGACGGCCAATACGCAGTATTTT
-	TRBV6-1	TRBJ1-5	many	CASSEGGGYQPQHF	TGTGCCAGCAGTGAAGGCGGTGGCTATCAGCCCCAGCATTTT
TRBD2	TRBV11-3	TRBJ2-5	-	CASSLVVLAAVETQYF	TGTGCCAGCAGCTTAGTTGTTCTAGCGGCGGTGGAGACCCAGTACTTC
-	TRBV3-1	TRBJ1-2	few	CASSQSLGYTF	TGTGCCAGCAGCCAAAGTTTAGGCTACACCTTC
-	TRBV11-2	TRBJ1-1	-	CASSFSDSEAFF	TGTGCCAGCAGCTTTTCGGACAGTGAAGCTTTCTTT
-	TRBV7-2	TRBJ2-1	many	CASSLVGVGEQFF	TGTGCCAGCAGCTTAGTCGGGGTGGGTGAGCAGTTCTTC
-	TRBV28	TRBJ1-4	-	CASSSGTPATNEKLFF	TGTGCCAGCAGTTCCGGGACACCAGCAACTAATGAAAAACTGTTTTTT
TRBD2	TRBV7-9	TRBJ2-1	few	CASERLAGGREQFF	TGTGCCAGCGAAAGACTAGCGGGGGGGCGAGAGCAGTTCTTC
-	TRBV6-5	TRBJ2-1	-	CASSYSSGLRGNEQFF	TGTGCCAGCAGTTACTCGTCGGGCCTACGTGGCAATGAGCAGTTCTTC
TRBD1	TRBV9	TRBJ2-7	-	CASSVAGTGGSYEQYF	TGTGCCAGCAGCGTAGCTGGGACAGGGGGTTCCTACGAGCAGTACTTC
-	TRBV20-1	TRBJ2-5	-	CSPPSQLETQYF	TGCAGTCCTCCTTCCCAGCTGGAGACCCAGTACTTC
-	TRBV12-3/TRBV12-4	TRBJ2-3	many	CANGGLGDTQYF	TGTGCCAACGGGGGTCTGGGGGATACGCAGTATTTT
-	TRBV6-5	TRBJ1-6	-	CASSYSQASSYNSPLHF	TGTGCCAGCAGTTACTCTCAGGCCAGCTCCTATAATTCACCCCTCCACTTT
TRBD2	TRBV7-9	TRBJ2-5	-	CASSPVGLAGAQETQYF	TGTGCCAGCAGCCCAGTGGGACTAGCGGGGGCACAAGAGACCCAGTACTTC
-	TRBV20-1	TRBJ2-7	few	CSARALGRGRGNYEQYF	TGCAGTGCTAGAGCTCTTGGCCGGGGCAGGGGAAACTACGAGCAGTACTTC
TRBD1	TRBV15	TRBJ1-6	few	CATSRGQGADSPLHF	TGTGCCACCAGCAGAGGACAGGGGGCGGATTCACCCCTCCACTTT
TRBD1	TRBV10-3	TRBJ1-1	many	CAISDRQGVEAFF	TGTGCCATCAGTGATAGACAGGGAGTTGAAGCTTTCTTT
-	TRBV28	TRBJ1-1	-	CASSFRGAGTEAFF	TGTGCCAGCAGTTTTCGGGGGGCGGGCACTGAAGCTTTCTTT
TRBD1	TRBV6-1	TRBJ1-2	few	CASTQDREAYGYTF	TGTGCCAGCACCCAAGACAGGGAAGCCTATGGCTACACCTTC
TRBD1	TRBV7-2	TRBJ1-1	-	CASTDKGAQTEAFF	TGTGCCAGCACCGATAAGGGGGCGCAAACTGAAGCTTTCTTT
TRBD1	TRBV11-1	TRBJ1-3	-	CASSLGLLRTGGGGGNTIYF	TGTGCCAGCAGCTTAGGACTCCTAAGGACAGGGGGTGGTGGTGGAAACACCATATATTTT
TRBD1	TRBV10-3	TRBJ2-3	many	CAISDSGQGITDTQYF	TGTGCCATCAGTGACTCGGGACAGGGGATCACAGATACGCAGTATTTT
-	TRBV12-3/TRBV12-4	TRBJ1-1	many	CASRLGSPNTEAFF	TGTGCCAGCAGGCTGGGCTCCCCGAACACTGAAGCTTTCTTT